The clone carrying this T cell receptor beta chain has just one count. These data come from a study of blood T cell repertoires in COVID-19. Study as a whole: The study drew acute and convalescent COVID-19 samples from the United States, Italy and Spain.

The method was immunoSEQ multiplex PCR; TCRdb's version includes in-frame clones alone and lacks a portion of them. The sample shows about 300,000 clones, nearly 90% of them seen only once. CDR1 is SGHRS, CDR2 YFSETQ, per germline. The CDR3 is 16 amino acids. The V and J ends lost 7 bases and 1 base respectively, with 20 bases between them. This clonotype was obtained from a woman under 40 who had recovered from COVID-19. The sequenced material came from PBMCs or T cells enriched from blood (not recorded which). The V gene is TRBV5-1, the J gene TRBJ1-1, with D possibly matching TRBD1 (6 bases). CDR3 in DNA: TGCGCCAGCGGGCCAGGGGATTGGATTTCGAACACTGAAGCTTTCTTT. It translates to CASGPGDWISNTEAFF.